This T cell receptor (beta chain) was sequenced for a study of cytomegalovirus exposure and HLA in healthy donors. The study, taken as a whole, reports: In a later analysis, HLA-associated TCR beta chains were more clonally expanded than equally common others. Follow-up analysis found HLA locus-dependent TCR association rates, highest for DRB1 and lowest for HLA-C.

Healthy people donating bone marrow made up the donors. There were likely unrecorded immune exposures, though donors were nominally healthy when sampled. 60 Vbeta and 13 Jbeta primers were used in PCR. Sequencing used immunoSEQ multiplex PCR; TCRdb keeps in-frame clones, though not all of them. The repertoire includes 110,000 or so clones, 12% to 15% of them detected once, and around 0.83% sits in the top ten. Remarks on this clone: Its antigen is unknown.

The TCR sequence derives from a female donor in good health and CMV-seronegative. Sequencing was carried out using PBMCs.

The DNA of the CDR3 is TGTGCCAGCAGCTCACCTGGGGCGGGGACCTACGAGCAGTACTTC. Translating gives CASSSPGAGTYEQYF. The chain carries TRBV7-9 and TRBJ2-7; a weak D match, TRBD2 (6 bases). The CDR3 runs to 15 residues. The V gene's germline CDR1 is SEHNR and CDR2 FQNEAQ (reference sequence). V gave up 4 bases and J gave up 2 bases, with 15 bases separating them.